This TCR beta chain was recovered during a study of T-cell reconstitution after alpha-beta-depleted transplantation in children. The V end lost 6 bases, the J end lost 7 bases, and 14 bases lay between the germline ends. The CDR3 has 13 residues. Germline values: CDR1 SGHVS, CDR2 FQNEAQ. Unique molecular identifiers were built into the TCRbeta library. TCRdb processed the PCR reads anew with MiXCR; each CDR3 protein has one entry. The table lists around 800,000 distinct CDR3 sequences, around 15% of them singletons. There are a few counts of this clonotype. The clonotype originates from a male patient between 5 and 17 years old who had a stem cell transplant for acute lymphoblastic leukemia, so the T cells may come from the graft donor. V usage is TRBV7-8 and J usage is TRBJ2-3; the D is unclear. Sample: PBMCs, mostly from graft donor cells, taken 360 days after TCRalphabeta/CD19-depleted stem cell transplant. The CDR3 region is CASSPGEVYTQYF. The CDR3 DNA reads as TGTGCCAGCAGTCCGGGCGAGGTGTATACGCAGTATTTT.